The text below deals with one T cell receptor beta chain. Assay: immunoSEQ multiplex PCR; the TCRdb copy retains only in-frame clones and omits some. The sample has more than 85,000 clones; 70% to 85% are singletons. This entry comes from a study of T cell responses to AZD1222 COVID-19 vaccine. Germline-derived CDR1 and CDR2 are MNHEY and SVGAGI. CDR3 size: 15 residues. The ends were cut back, 6 bases at V and 1 base at J, with 12 bases in the middle. This sample comprised peripheral blood, obtained on day 0 of AZD1222 vaccination. This sequence joins TRBV6-5 and TRBJ2-2, with D perhaps TRBD2 (5 bases). The sequence came from an adult in good health. The CDR3 loop reads CASRLDGKNTGELFF. The DNA for the CDR3 is TGTGCCAGCAGACTGGACGGGAAGAACACCGGGGAGCTGTTTTTT.